The T cell receptor beta chain described here comes from a study of PD-1 blockade in classical Hodgkin lymphoma. Every patient relapsed after autologous stem cell transplantation, and brentuximab vedotin exposure varied. Complete response, partial response or progressive disease was recorded as best response. Produced via immunoSEQ multiplex PCR; TCRdb's table is partial and in-frame only. The repertoire consists of under 80,000 clones, with around 75% occurring once and the leading ten covering less than 9.5%. As concerns this clone: As yet, its antigen is unknown.

Regarding the study as a whole: Later analyses included only patients treated at least 1 year post-ASCT.

V trimming: 6 bases; J trimming: 2 bases; junction bases outside the gene matches: 0. The CDR3 is 14 residues long. Per germline, CDR1 SNHLY and CDR2 FYNNEI. The receptor's source is a human donor with classical Hodgkin lymphoma. Sequenced here: peripheral blood mononuclear cells (PBMCs), sampled before the second cycle of nivolumab. The chain links TRBV2 to TRBJ2-5; 13 bases align to TRBD2. The CDR3 loop reads CASRLAGGQETQYF. CDR3 nucleotide sequence: TGTGCCAGCAGACTAGCGGGGGGGCAAGAGACCCAGTACTTC.